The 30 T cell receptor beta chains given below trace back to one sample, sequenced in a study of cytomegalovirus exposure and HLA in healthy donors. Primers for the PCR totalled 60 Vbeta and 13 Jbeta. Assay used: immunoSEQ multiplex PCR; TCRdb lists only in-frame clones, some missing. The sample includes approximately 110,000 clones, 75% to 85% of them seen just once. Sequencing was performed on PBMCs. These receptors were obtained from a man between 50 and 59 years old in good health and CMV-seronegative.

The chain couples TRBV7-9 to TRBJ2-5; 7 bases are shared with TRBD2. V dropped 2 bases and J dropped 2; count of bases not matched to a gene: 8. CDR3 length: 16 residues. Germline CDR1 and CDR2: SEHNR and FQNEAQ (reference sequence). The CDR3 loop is CASSLQWGSGQETQYF. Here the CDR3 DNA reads TGTGCCAGCAGCTTACAATGGGGTAGCGGGCAAGAGACCCAGTACTTC.

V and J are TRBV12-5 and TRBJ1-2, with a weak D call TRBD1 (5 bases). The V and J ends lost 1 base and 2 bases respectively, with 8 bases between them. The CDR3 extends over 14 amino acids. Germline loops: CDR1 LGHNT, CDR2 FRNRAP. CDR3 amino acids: CASGLGGGNYGYTF. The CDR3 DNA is TGTGCTAGTGGTTTGGGTGGGGGGAACTATGGCTACACCTTC.

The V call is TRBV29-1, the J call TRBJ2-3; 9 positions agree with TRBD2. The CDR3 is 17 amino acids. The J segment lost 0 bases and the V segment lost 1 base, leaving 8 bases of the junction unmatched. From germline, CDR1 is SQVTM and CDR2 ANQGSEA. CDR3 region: CSVEGLLAGASTDTQYF. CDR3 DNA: TGCAGCGTTGAAGGGCTATTAGCGGGGGCTAGCACAGATACGCAGTATTTT.

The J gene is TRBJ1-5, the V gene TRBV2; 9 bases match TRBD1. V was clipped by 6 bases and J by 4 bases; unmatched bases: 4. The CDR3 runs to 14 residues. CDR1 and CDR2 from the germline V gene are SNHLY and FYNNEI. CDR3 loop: CASRGDRANQPQHF. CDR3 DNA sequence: TGTGCCAGCAGGGGGGACAGGGCGAATCAGCCCCAGCATTTT.

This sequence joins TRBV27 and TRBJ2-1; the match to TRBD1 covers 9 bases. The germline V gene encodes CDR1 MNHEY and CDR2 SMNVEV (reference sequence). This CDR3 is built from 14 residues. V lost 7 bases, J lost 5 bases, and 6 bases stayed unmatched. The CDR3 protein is CASTPGQGHNEQFF. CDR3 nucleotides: TGTGCCAGCACTCCGGGACAGGGCCACAATGAGCAGTTCTTC.

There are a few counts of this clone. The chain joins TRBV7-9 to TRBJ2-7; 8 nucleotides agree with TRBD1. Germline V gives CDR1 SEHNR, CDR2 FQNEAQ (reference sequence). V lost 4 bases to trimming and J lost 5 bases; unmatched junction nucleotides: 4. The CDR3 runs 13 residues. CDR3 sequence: CASSSSDRDEQYF. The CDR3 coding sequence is TGTGCCAGCAGCTCCTCGGACAGGGACGAGCAGTACTTC.

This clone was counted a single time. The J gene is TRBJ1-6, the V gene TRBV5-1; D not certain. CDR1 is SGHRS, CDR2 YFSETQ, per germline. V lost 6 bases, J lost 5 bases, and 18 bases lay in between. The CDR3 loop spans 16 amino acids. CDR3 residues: CASTPMPGSDNSPLHF. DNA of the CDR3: TGCGCCAGCACACCGATGCCCGGCAGCGATAATTCACCCCTCCACTTT. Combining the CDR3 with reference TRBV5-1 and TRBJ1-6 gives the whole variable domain KAGVTQTPRYLIKTRGQQVTLSCSPISGHRSVSWYQQTPGQGLQFLFEYFSETQRNKGNFPGRFSGRQFSNSRSEMNVSTLELGDSALYLCASTPMPGSDNSPLHFGNGTRLTVT.

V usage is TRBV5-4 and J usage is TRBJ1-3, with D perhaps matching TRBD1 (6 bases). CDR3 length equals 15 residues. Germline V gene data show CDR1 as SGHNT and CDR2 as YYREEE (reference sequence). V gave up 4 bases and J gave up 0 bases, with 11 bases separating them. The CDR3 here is CASSPEGGSGNTIYF. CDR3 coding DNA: TGTGCCAGCAGCCCCGAAGGGGGCTCTGGAAACACCATATATTTT.

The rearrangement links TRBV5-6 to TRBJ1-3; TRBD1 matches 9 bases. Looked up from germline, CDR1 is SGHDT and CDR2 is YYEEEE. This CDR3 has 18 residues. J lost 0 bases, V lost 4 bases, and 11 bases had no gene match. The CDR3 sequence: CASSTPGQGRLSGNTIYF. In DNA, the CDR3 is TGTGCCAGCAGCACACCGGGACAGGGTAGGCTCTCTGGAAACACCATATATTTT.

DNA of the CDR3: TGTGCCAGCTCGGCGACAGGGGGCGCGGGGCAGCCCCAGCATTTT. Translated: CASSATGGAGQPQHF. V usage is TRBV18 and J usage is TRBJ1-5; 10 bases fit TRBD1. CDR1 is KGHSH and CDR2 is LQKENI in the germline V gene. V was clipped by 6 bases and J by 7 bases; unmatched bases: 9. This CDR3 is built from 15 residues.

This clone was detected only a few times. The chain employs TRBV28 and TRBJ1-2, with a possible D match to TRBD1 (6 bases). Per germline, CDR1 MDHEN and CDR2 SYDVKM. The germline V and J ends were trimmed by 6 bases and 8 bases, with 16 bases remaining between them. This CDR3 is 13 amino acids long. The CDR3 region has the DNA TGTGCCAGCAGCATAGGGGGGGCGGAGGGCTACACCTTC. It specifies CASSIGGAEGYTF.

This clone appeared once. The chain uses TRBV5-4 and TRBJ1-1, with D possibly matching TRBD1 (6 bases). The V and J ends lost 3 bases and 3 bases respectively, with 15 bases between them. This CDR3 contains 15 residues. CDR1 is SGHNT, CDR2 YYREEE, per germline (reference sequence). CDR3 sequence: CASSSASQGYTEAFF. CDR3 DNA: TGTGCCAGCAGCTCGGCTTCGCAGGGGTACACTGAAGCTTTCTTT.

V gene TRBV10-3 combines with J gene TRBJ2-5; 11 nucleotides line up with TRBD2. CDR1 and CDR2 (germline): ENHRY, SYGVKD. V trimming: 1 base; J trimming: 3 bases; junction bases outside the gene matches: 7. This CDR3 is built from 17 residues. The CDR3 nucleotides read TGTGCCATCAGTGAGTGGATTAGCGGGGGGGAAGAAGAGACCCAGTACTTC. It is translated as CAISEWISGGEEETQYF.

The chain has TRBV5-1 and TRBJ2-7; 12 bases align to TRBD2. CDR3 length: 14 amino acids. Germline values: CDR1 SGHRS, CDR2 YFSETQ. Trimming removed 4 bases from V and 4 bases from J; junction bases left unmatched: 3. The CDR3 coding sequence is TGCGCCAGCAGCCACGGGACTAGCGGGTACGAGCAGTACGTC. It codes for CASSHGTSGYEQYV.

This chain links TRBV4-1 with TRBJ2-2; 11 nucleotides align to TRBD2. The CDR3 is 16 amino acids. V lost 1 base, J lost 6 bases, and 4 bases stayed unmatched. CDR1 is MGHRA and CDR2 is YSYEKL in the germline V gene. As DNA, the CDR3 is TGCGCCAGCAGCCAAGTAGCGGGGGGGCGATCCGGGGAGCTGTTTTTT. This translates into CASSQVAGGRSGELFF.

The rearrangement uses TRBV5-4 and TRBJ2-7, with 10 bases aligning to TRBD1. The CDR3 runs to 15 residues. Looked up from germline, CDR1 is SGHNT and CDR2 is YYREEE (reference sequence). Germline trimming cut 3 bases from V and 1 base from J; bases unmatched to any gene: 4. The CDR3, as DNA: TGTGCCAGCAGCTACCTGGGACAGGGGTCCTACGAGCAGTACTTC. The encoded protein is CASSYLGQGSYEQYF.

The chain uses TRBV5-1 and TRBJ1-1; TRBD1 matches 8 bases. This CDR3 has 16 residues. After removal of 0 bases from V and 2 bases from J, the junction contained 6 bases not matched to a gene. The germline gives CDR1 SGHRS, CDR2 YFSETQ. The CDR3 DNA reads TGCGCCAGCAGCTTGGCGGGGACAGGACAAAACACTGAAGCTTTCTTT. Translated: CASSLAGTGQNTEAFF. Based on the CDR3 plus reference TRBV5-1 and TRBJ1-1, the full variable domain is KAGVTQTPRYLIKTRGQQVTLSCSPISGHRSVSWYQQTPGQGLQFLFEYFSETQRNKGNFPGRFSGRQFSNSRSEMNVSTLELGDSALYLCASSLAGTGQNTEAFFGQGTRLTVV.

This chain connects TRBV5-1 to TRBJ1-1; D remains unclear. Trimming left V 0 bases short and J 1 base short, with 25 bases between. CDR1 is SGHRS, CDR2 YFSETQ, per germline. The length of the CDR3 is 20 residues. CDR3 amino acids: CASSLAPPYTAEVGNTEAFF. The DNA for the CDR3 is TGCGCCAGCAGCTTGGCTCCTCCATATACGGCGGAGGTGGGGAACACTGAAGCTTTCTTT.

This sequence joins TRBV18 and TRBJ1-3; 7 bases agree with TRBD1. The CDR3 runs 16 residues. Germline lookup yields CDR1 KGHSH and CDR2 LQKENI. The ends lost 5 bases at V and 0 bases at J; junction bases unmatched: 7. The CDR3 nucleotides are TGTGCCAGCTCAAAAGACAGGGACAGCTCTGGAAACACCATATATTTT. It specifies CASSKDRDSSGNTIYF.

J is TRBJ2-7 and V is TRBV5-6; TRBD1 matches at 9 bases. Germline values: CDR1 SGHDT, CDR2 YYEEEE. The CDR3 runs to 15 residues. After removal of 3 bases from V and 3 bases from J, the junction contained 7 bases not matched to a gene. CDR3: CASSWGGDRDYEQYV. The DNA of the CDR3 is TGTGCCAGCAGCTGGGGGGGGGACAGGGACTACGAGCAGTACGTC.

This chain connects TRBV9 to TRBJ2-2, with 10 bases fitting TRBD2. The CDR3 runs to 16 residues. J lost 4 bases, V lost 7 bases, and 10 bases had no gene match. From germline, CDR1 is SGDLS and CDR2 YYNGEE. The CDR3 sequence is CASGTAGGSVTGELFF. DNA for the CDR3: TGTGCCAGCGGCACAGCGGGGGGGTCGGTCACCGGGGAGCTGTTTTTT.

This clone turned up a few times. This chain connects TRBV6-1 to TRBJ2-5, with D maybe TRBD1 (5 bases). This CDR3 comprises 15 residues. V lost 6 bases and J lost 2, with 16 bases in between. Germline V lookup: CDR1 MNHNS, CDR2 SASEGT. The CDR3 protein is CASSVVPDTQETQYF. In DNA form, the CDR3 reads TGTGCCAGCAGCGTCGTCCCGGACACGCAAGAGACCCAGTACTTC.

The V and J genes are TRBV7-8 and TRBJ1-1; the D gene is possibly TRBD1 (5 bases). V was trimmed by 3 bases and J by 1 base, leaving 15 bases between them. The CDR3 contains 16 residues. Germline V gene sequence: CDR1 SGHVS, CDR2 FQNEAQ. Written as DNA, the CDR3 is TGTGCCAGCAGCTTTACGTGGGGGGTAGAGAACACTGAAGCTTTCTTT. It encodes CASSFTWGVENTEAFF.

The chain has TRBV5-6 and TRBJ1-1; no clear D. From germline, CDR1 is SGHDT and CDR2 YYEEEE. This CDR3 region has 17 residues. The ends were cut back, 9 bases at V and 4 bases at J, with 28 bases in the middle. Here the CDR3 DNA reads TGTGCCAACAGACGGAGTGACCCCCTAGGCGCTGTCACTGAAGCTTTCTTT. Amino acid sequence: CANRRSDPLGAVTEAFF.

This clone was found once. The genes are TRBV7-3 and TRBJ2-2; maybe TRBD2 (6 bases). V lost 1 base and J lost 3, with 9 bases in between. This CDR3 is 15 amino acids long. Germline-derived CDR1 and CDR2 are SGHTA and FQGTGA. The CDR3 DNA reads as TGTGCCAGCAGCTTAAATGGCGGGGACACCGGGGAGCTGTTTTTT. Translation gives CASSLNGGDTGELFF.

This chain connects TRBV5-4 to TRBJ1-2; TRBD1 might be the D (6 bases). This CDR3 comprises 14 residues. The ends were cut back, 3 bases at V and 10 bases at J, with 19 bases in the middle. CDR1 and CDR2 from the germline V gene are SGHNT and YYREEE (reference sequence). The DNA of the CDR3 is TGTGCCAGCAGCTCGACCAGGGGAGCTATCGACTACACCTTC. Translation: CASSSTRGAIDYTF.

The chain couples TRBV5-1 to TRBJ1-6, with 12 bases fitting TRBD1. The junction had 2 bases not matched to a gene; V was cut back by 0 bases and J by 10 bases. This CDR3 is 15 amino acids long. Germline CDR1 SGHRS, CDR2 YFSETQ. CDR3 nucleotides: TGCGCCAGCAGCTTGGGGGACAGGGGGCAGTCACCCCTCCACTTT. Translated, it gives CASSLGDRGQSPLHF.

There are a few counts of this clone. The CDR3 loop is CASRDSPSTDTQYF. CDR3 nucleotides: TGTGCCAGCAGGGACTCCCCCAGCACAGATACGCAGTATTTT. The genes are TRBV4-2 and TRBJ2-3; D may be TRBD2 (5 bases). The CDR3 has 14 amino acids. The germline V and J ends were trimmed by 6 bases and 0 bases, with 10 bases remaining between them. Looked up from germline, CDR1 is LGHNA and CDR2 is YNFKEQ.

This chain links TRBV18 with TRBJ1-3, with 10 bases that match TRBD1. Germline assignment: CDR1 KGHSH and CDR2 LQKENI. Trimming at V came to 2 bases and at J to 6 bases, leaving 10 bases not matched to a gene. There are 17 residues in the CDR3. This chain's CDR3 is CASSPTTDRGSTNTIYF. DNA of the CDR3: TGTGCCAGCTCACCAACTACGGACAGGGGGTCAACAAACACCATATATTTT.

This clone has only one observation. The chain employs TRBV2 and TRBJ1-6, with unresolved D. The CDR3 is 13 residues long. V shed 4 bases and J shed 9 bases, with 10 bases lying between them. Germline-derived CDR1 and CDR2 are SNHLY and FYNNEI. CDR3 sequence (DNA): TGTGCCAGCAGTGCGCAGGTATCTTCACCCCTCCACTTT. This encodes CASSAQVSSPLHF.